The rows below give T cell receptor beta chains drawn from one sample of a study of T cell responses to AZD1222 COVID-19 vaccine. Libraries were prepared by immunoSEQ multiplex PCR; TCRdb keeps only in-frame clonotypes and omits some of them. Here the sample spans about 96,000 clones, roughly 90% being singletons. Sequencing was performed on peripheral blood, taken on day 0 of AZD1222 vaccination. Source of these receptors: an adult in good health. Each CDR3 is given with its conserved first and last residue. Each record gives: CDR3 protein, J gene, V gene.

CDR3: CATSRMGVDEKLFF; J: TRBJ1-4; V: TRBV15
CDR3: CATETGPYNEQFF; J: TRBJ2-1; V: TRBV6-5
CDR3: CASSMSLAPSSYEQYF; J: TRBJ2-7; V: TRBV19
CDR3: CASSYTRDRVYEQYF; J: TRBJ2-7; V: TRBV11-2
CDR3: CASSPPSKGLAGGTSTDTQYF; J: TRBJ2-3; V: TRBV18
CDR3: CATSAEVRSNEQFF; J: TRBJ2-1; V: TRBV24-1
CDR3: CASSVGGSPYEQYF; J: TRBJ2-7; V: TRBV9
CDR3: CASSLSANQPQHF; J: TRBJ1-5; V: TRBV28
CDR3: CASSHSAETSSGNTIYF; J: TRBJ1-3; V: TRBV4-1
CDR3: CASSQDSSGVISTDTQYF; J: TRBJ2-3; V: TRBV3-1/TRBV3-2
CDR3: CASALAARGSPLHF; J: TRBJ1-6; V: TRBV27
CDR3: CASNSANSPLHF; J: TRBJ1-6; V: TRBV6-5
CDR3: CASSFKRGLRGNEQFF; J: TRBJ2-1; V: TRBV7-9